This T cell receptor beta chain was identified during a study of cytomegalovirus exposure and HLA in healthy donors. Across the study: Of the donors genotyped, 398 in all, 75% to 85% fell in the Caucasian-associated ancestry cluster. Study results and caveats: The productive fraction for most TCR beta V segments was about 87% or about 30% in an earlier analysis. A later analysis appeared to link common viral pathogens to several of the most significant clusters.

Of note for this clone: Its specificity is unknown.

Germline V gene lookup returns CDR1 SGDLS and CDR2 YYNGEE. V lost 0 bases to trimming and J lost 2 bases; unmatched junction nucleotides: 9. The CDR3 totals 18 residues. The study ran its PCR with 60 Vbeta and 13 Jbeta primers. Assay: immunoSEQ multiplex PCR; the TCRdb copy retains only in-frame clones and omits some. The top ten hold around 0.96% of the sample, which has about 180,000 clones, 84% seen once. The sample consisted of PBMCs. The TCR sequence derives from a man aged 25-45 years in good health and CMV-seronegative. V is TRBV9 and J is TRBJ2-2, with 8 bases lining up with TRBD1. CDR3: CASSVVLQGGFNTGELFF. The CDR3 nucleotides read TGTGCCAGCAGCGTAGTGTTACAGGGGGGTTTTAACACCGGGGAGCTGTTTTTT.